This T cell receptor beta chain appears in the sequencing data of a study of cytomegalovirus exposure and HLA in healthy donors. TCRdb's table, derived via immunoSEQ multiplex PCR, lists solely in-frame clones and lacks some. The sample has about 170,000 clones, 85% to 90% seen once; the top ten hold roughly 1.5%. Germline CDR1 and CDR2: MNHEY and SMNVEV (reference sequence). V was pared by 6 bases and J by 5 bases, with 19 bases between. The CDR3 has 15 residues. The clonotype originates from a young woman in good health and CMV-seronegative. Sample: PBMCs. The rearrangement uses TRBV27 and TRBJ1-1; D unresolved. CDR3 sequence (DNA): TGTGCCAGCAGCACGAATACACACCCGAGGACTGAAGCTTTCTTT. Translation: CASSTNTHPRTEAFF.